Sequencing of this TCR beta chain was carried out in a study of CD8 T cells in Susac syndrome. Background on the study: Patients with Susac syndrome were therapy-naive, treated with corticosteroids, or treated with intravenous immunoglobulin alone when blood was collected.

cDNA came from about 0.5 to 1 ug RNA primed by random hexamers. MiXCR was run by TCRdb on the immunoSEQ multiplex PCR reads, yielding one entry per CDR3 protein. The sample holds 160,000 or so distinct CDR3 sequences, approximately 95% seen once. The source of this sequence is a human donor with Susac syndrome. The sequenced material came from CD4+ T cells from PBMCs.

CDR3 DNA: TGTGCCAGCAGCTCTGGACTAGCGGGGGCCCTTCTCTCCTACGAGCAGTACTTC. Its protein product is CASSSGLAGALLSYEQYF. The rearrangement links TRBV13 to TRBJ2-7; TRBD2 matches 13 bases. With V trimmed by 4 bases and J by 0 bases, 9 bases remained unmatched. Germline CDR1 PRHDT, CDR2 FYEKMQ (reference sequence). CDR3 size: 18 residues. The whole variable domain, filled in from reference TRBV13 and TRBJ2-7, reads AAGVIQSPRHLIKEKRETATLKCYPIPRHDTVYWYQQGPGQDPQFLISFYEKMQSDKGSIPDRFSAQQFSDYHSELNMSSLELGDSALYFCASSSGLAGALLSYEQYFGPGTRLTVT.